Following are 8 T cell receptor beta chains from one sample sequenced in a study of T cell responses to AZD1222 COVID-19 vaccine. Libraries were prepared by immunoSEQ multiplex PCR; TCRdb keeps only in-frame clonotypes and omits some of them. Among around 150,000 clones listed, around 94% were seen once. Sample: peripheral blood, taken on day 0 of AZD1222 vaccination. The receptors shown here come from an adult in good health.

CDR3 sequence: CASSLDNNQPQHF. The CDR3, as DNA: TGTGCCAGCAGCCTCGACAACAATCAGCCCCAGCATTTT. This chain links TRBV12-3 or TRBV12-4 with TRBJ1-5; D not certain. Trimming stripped 6 bases from V and 3 bases from J, with 9 bases between. The CDR3 covers 13 residues.

The chain recombines TRBV6-5 with TRBJ1-4, with D unresolved. Germline V gene data show CDR1 as MNHEY and CDR2 as SVGAGI. Trimming removed 8 bases at V and 0 bases at J, with 10 bases between. This CDR3 comprises 14 residues. CDR3 residues: CASWAGATNEKLFF. The CDR3 DNA reads as TGTGCCAGCTGGGCCGGGGCAACTAATGAAAAACTGTTTTTT.

This chain links TRBV20-1 with TRBJ1-5; D unresolved. CDR3 length: 13 residues. Deletions cut 3 bases from V and 0 bases from J, with 6 bases between. CDR1 is DFQATT and CDR2 is SNEGSKA in the germline V gene (reference sequence). CDR3 residues: CSASDGSNQPQHF. The CDR3 nucleotides read TGCAGTGCTAGTGATGGTAGCAATCAGCCCCAGCATTTT.

The chain employs TRBV2 and TRBJ2-4, with D perhaps TRBD1 or TRBD2 (5 bases each). The V gene's germline CDR1 is SNHLY and CDR2 FYNNEI. The length of the CDR3 is 13 residues. Trimming pared 6 bases from V and 8 bases from J, leaving 14 bases between. CDR3 amino acids: CASRRDPLDIQYF. The CDR3 region has the DNA TGTGCCAGCAGACGGGACCCTTTAGACATTCAGTACTTC. Full variable domain (missing parts from reference TRBV2 and TRBJ2-4): EPEVTQTPSHQVTQMGQEVILRCVPISNHLYFYWYRQILGQKVEFLVSFYNNEISEKSEIFDDQFSVERPDGSNFTLKIRSTKLEDSAMYFCASRRDPLDIQYFGAGTRLSVL.

The J gene is TRBJ1-2, the V gene TRBV6-5, with D perhaps matching TRBD1 (6 bases). V was cut by 0 bases and J by 5 bases, with 13 bases left in between. Germline V lookup: CDR1 MNHEY, CDR2 SVGAGI. The CDR3 contains 15 residues. As DNA, the CDR3 is TGTGCCAGCAGTTACTCACGGGGGACAACTTATGGCTACACCTTC. Translated: CASSYSRGTTYGYTF.

The table lists this clone with a count of one. This chain links TRBV19 with TRBJ1-4; D is perhaps TRBD1 (5 bases). Germline-derived CDR1 and CDR2 are LNHDA and SQIVND (reference sequence). This CDR3 spans 16 amino acids. Trimming took off 0 bases at V and 3 bases at J, with 11 bases between the two ends. Here the CDR3 DNA reads TGTGCCAGTAGTATAGATCGTGGGACGGCTAATGAAAAACTGTTTTTT. This gives the protein CASSIDRGTANEKLFF.

The chain has TRBV7-2 and TRBJ1-4, with a possible D match to TRBD1 (5 bases). CDR1 SGHTA and CDR2 FQGNSA come from the germline V gene. Trimming shortened V by 6 bases and J by 12 bases, and 23 bases separated the two germline ends. There are 15 residues in the CDR3. The CDR3 DNA reads as TGTGCCAGCAGTTTACAATCCGGGACGGTTACGGAACTGTTTTTT. It is translated as CASSLQSGTVTELFF.

The chain joins TRBV7-2 to TRBJ1-1; D not certain. Trimming shortened V by 0 bases and J by 0 bases, and 5 bases separated the two germline ends. This CDR3 comprises 14 residues. Germline loops: CDR1 SGHTA, CDR2 FQGNSA. CDR3 protein: CASSLAQMNTEAFF. In nucleotides, the CDR3 is TGTGCCAGCAGCTTAGCCCAGATGAACACTGAAGCTTTCTTT. Full variable domain (rest looked up from reference TRBV7-2 and TRBJ1-1): GAGVSQSPSNKVTEKGKDVELRCDPISGHTALYWYRQSLGQGLEFLIYFQGNSAPDKSGLPSDRFSAERTGGSVSTLTIQRTQQEDSAVYLCASSLAQMNTEAFFGQGTRLTVV.